A single sample gave rise to the 9 T cell receptor beta chains below, sequenced in a study of blood T cells in healthy people across ages. Together with a sample-barcoded 5' primer, a J-beta primer mix was included in a second PCR lasting roughly 6 to 12 cycles. TCRdb fed the 5' RACE reads into MiXCR, producing one record per CDR3 protein. The profile shows approximately 320,000 distinct CDR3 sequences, 25% to 30% of them singletons. The sample comprised blood. The source is a woman between 65 and 79 years old in good health.

On this clonotype itself: Just one base apart from a much larger clone, this may be a read error. The V gene is TRBV7-2, the J gene TRBJ2-3; D unresolved. This CDR3 is built from 12 residues. The germline CDR1 and CDR2 sequences are SGHTA and FQGNSA. The V gene lost 1 base and the J gene lost 6 bases, with 5 bases spanning the gap. The CDR3 spells CASSLVRDTQYF. CDR3 nucleotide sequence: TGTGCCAGCAGCTTAGTGAGGGATACGCAGTATTTT.

The chain carries TRBV29-1 and TRBJ1-2; D ambiguous. The CDR3 has 13 residues. V was trimmed by 5 bases and J by 4 bases, leaving 14 bases between them. Germline values: CDR1 SQVTM, CDR2 ANQGSEA. The CDR3 here is CSVSPAVGYGYTF. Written as DNA, the CDR3 is TGCAGCGTTAGTCCCGCCGTCGGCTATGGCTACACCTTC. The full variable domain, its missing parts supplied by reference TRBV29-1 and TRBJ1-2, is SAVISQKPSRDICQRGTSLTIQCQVDSQVTMMFWYRQQPGQSLTLIATANQGSEATYESGFVIDKFPISRPNLTFSTLTVSNMSPEDSSIYLCSVSPAVGYGYTFGSGTRLTVV.

The chain has TRBV12-3 or TRBV12-4 and TRBJ2-7, with D uncertain. Trimming pared 5 bases from V and 0 bases from J, leaving 11 bases between. The CDR3 sequence is 14 residues long. The CDR3 is CASSPPGYSYEQYF. For the CDR3, the DNA is TGTGCCAGCAGTCCTCCGGGCTACTCCTACGAGCAGTACTTC.

This clonotype appeared a few times. The chain carries TRBV20-1 and TRBJ2-3; D unresolved. V dropped 6 bases and J dropped 0 bases, with 7 bases sitting between them. CDR1 is DFQATT and CDR2 is SNEGSKA in the germline V gene (reference sequence). The CDR3 has 12 amino acids. In DNA form, the CDR3 reads TGCAGTGCCCAGACTAGCACAGATACGCAGTATTTT. Its protein product is CSAQTSTDTQYF.

The V and J genes are TRBV5-6 and TRBJ1-2, with D possibly matching TRBD1 (6 bases). Germline CDR1 and CDR2: SGHDT and YYEEEE. The CDR3 is 16 residues long. Trimming took 0 bases from V and 4 from J, leaving 16 bases between them. The CDR3 protein is CASSLDGTPSGYGYTF. The CDR3 region has the DNA TGTGCCAGCAGCTTGGATGGGACACCTTCTGGCTATGGCTACACCTTC.

The chain links TRBV29-1 to TRBJ2-1; D gene uncertain. The germline V and J ends were trimmed by 1 base and 0 bases, with 10 bases remaining between them. Germline V CDR1 and CDR2: SQVTM, ANQGSEA. The CDR3 has 15 residues. The CDR3 region is CSVEAGLLSYNEQFF. CDR3 nucleotide sequence: TGCAGCGTTGAAGCGGGTCTGCTCTCCTACAATGAGCAGTTCTTC.

This clonotype was counted a few times. This chain joins TRBV6-1 and TRBJ2-1, with D tentatively TRBD1 (6 bases). V lost 4 bases and J 2 bases, leaving 12 bases between the germline ends. The CDR3 is 15 amino acids. Germline CDR1 and CDR2: MNHNS and SASEGT. The CDR3 DNA sequence: TGTGCCAGCAGTGCGACGTCAGGGGCCTACAATGAGCAGTTCTTC. It encodes CASSATSGAYNEQFF.

This clonotype was detected many times. The gene calls are TRBV2 and TRBJ2-5; possibly TRBD2 for D (5 bases). The CDR3 has 13 amino acids. V was shortened by 5 bases and J by 2 bases, with 9 bases between the two germline ends. CDR1 and CDR2 from the germline V gene are SNHLY and FYNNEI. CDR3 amino acids: CASSQTTQETQYF. CDR3 bases: TGTGCCAGCAGTCAGACTACACAAGAGACCCAGTACTTC.

This clonotype was found a few times. V is TRBV20-1 and J is TRBJ2-7, with a weak D call TRBD2 (6 bases). The CDR3 length is 14 residues. V lost 6 bases, J lost 2 bases, and 17 bases lay in between. From germline, CDR1 is DFQATT and CDR2 SNEGSKA (reference sequence). The CDR3 loop is CSALFNGSPYEQYF. The CDR3 DNA reads as TGCAGTGCCCTATTTAACGGGAGCCCCTACGAGCAGTACTTC.